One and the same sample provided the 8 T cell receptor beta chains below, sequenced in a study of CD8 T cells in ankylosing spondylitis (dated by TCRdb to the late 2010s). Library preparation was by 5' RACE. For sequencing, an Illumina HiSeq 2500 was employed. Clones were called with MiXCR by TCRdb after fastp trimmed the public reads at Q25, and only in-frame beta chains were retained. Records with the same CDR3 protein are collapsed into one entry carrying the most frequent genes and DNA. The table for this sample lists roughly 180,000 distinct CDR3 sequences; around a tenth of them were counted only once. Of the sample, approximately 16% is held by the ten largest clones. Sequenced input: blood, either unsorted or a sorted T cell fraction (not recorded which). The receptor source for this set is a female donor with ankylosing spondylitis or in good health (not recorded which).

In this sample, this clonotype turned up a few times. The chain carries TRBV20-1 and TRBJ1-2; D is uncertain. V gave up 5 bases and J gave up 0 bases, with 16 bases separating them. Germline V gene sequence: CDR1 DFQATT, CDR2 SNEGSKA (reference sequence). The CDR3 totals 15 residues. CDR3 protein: CSAPPWENPNYGYTF. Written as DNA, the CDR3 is TGCAGTGCTCCGCCCTGGGAAAATCCTAACTATGGCTACACCTTC.

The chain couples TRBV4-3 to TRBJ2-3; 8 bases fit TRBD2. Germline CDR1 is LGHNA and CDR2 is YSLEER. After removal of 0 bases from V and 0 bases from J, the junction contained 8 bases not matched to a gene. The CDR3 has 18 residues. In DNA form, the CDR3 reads TGCGCCAGCAGCCAAGATCGTCCAGCGGGAGAGAGCACAGATACGCAGTATTTT. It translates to CASSQDRPAGESTDTQYF.

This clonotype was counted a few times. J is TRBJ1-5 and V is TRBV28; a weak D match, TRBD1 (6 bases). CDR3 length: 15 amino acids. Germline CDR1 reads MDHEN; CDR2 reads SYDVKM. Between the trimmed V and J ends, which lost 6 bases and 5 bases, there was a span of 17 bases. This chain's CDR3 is CASRPGVRGDQPQHF. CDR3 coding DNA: TGTGCCAGCAGACCCGGGGTCAGGGGAGATCAGCCCCAGCATTTT.

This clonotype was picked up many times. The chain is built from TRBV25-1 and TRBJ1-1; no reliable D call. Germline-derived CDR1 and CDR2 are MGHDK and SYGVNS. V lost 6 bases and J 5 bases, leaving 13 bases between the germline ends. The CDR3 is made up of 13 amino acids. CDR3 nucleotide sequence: TGTGCCAGCAGCCGAGTAGAGGGAACTGAAGCTTTCTTT. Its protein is CASSRVEGTEAFF.

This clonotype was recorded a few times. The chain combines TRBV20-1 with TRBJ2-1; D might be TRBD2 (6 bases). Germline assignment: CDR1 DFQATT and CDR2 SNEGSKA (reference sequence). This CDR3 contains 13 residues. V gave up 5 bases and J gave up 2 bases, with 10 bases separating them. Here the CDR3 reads CSAHSGTYNEQFF. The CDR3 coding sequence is TGCAGTGCTCATAGCGGAACCTACAATGAGCAGTTCTTC.

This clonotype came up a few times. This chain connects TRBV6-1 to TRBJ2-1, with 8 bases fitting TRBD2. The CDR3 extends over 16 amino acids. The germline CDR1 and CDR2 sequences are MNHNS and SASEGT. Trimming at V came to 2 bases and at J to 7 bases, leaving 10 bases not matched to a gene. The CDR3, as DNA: TGTGCCAGCAGTGAAATGGGGCGGGAGGTAGGAAATGAGCAGTTCTTC. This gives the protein CASSEMGREVGNEQFF.

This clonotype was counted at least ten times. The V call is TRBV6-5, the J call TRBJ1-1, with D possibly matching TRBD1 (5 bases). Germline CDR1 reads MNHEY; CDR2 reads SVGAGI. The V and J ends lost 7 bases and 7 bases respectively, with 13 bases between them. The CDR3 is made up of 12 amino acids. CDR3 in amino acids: CASKAGINEAFF. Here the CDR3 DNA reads TGTGCCAGCAAGGCAGGGATAAATGAAGCTTTCTTT.

The DNA for the CDR3 is TGTGCCAGCAGCGTCCCTACCACCGGACTAACTACAGATACGCAGTATTTT. Its translation: CASSVPTTGLTTDTQYF. This sequence joins TRBV9 and TRBJ2-3, with a possible D match to TRBD2 (6 bases). Looked up from germline, CDR1 is SGDLS and CDR2 is YYNGEE. This CDR3 region has 17 residues. V was clipped by 2 bases and J by 3 bases, with 19 bases between them. The complete variable domain, with remaining parts taken from reference TRBV9 and TRBJ2-3, reads DSGVTQTPKHLITATGQRVTLRCSPRSGDLSVYWYQQSLDQGLQFLIQYYNGEERAKGNILERFSAQQFPDLHSELNLSSLELGDSALYFCASSVPTTGLTTDTQYFGPGTRLTVL.